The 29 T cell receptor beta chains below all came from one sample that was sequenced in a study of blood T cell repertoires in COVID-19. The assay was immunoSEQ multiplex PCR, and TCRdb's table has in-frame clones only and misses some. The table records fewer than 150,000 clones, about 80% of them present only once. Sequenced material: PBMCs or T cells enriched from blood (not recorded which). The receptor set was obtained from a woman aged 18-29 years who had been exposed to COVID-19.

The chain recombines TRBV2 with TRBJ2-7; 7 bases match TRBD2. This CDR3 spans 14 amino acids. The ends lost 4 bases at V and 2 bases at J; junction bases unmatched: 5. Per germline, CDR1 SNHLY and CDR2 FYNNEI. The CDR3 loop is CASSAVAGTYEQYF. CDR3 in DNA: TGTGCCAGCAGTGCGGTAGCGGGTACCTACGAGCAGTACTTC.

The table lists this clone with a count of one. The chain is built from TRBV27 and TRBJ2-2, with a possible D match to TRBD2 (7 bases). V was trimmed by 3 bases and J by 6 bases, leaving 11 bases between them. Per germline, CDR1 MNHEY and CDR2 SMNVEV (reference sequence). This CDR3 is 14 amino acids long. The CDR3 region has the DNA TGTGCCAGCAGTTTTGGGGGGGGCCCCGGGGAGCTGTTTTTT. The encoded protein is CASSFGGGPGELFF.

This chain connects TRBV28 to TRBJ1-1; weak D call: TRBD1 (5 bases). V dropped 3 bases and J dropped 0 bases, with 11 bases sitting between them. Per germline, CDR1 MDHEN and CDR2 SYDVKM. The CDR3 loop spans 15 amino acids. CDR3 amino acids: CASSFYSGMNTEAFF. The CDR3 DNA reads TGTGCCAGCAGTTTCTATTCAGGGATGAACACTGAAGCTTTCTTT. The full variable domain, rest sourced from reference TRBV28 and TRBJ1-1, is DVKVTQSSRYLVKRTGEKVFLECVQDMDHENMFWYRQDPGLGLRLIYFSYDVKMKEKGDIPEGYSVSREKKERFSLILESASTNQTSMYLCASSFYSGMNTEAFFGQGTRLTVV.

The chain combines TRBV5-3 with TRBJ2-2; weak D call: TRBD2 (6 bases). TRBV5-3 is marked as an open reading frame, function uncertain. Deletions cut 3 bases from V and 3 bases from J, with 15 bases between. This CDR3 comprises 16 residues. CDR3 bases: TGTGCCAGAAGCTCGGTAGGCCTAGCGTACACCGGGGAGCTGTTTTTT. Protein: CARSSVGLAYTGELFF.

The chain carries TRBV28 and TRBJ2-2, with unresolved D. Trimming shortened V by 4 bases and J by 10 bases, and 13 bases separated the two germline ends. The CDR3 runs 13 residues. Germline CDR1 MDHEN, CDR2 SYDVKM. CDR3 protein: CASSSLSPEELFF. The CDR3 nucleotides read TGTGCCAGCAGTTCCCTATCCCCCGAGGAGCTGTTTTTT.

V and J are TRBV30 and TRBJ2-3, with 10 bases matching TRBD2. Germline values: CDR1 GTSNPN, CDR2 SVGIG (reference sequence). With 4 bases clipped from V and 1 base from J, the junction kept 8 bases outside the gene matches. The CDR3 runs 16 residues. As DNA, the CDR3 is TGTGCCTGGACTAGCGGGAGTGGTGGAGGCACAGATACGCAGTATTTT. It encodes CAWTSGSGGGTDTQYF.

The CDR3 is CASSARDRATEAFF. The CDR3 DNA reads TGTGCCAGCAGTGCCCGGGACAGGGCCACTGAAGCTTTCTTT. The gene calls are TRBV6-6 and TRBJ1-1, with TRBD1 identical over 9 bases. The ends lost 5 bases at V and 4 bases at J; junction bases unmatched: 5. Germline V lookup: CDR1 MNHNY, CDR2 SVGAGI (reference sequence). This CDR3 has 14 residues.

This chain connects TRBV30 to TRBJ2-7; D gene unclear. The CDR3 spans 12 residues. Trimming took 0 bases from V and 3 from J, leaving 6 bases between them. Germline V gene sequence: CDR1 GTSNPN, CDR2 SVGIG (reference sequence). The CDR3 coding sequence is TGTGCCTGGAGTGTAACCTACTACGAGCAGTACTTC. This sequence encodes CAWSVTYYEQYF.

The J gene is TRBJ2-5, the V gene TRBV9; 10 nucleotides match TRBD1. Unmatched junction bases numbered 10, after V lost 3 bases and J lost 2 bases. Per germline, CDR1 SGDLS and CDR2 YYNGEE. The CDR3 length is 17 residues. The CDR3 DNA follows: TGTGCCAGCAGCGCGTTACCGGGACAGGGGCGACAAGAGACCCAGTACTTC. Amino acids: CASSALPGQGRQETQYF.

The CDR3 here is CASRKTGGANVLTF. The CDR3 DNA follows: TGTGCCAGTAGGAAGACAGGGGGAGCCAACGTCCTGACTTTC. The J gene is TRBJ2-6, the V gene TRBV19, with TRBD1 identical over 9 bases. CDR3 length equals 14 residues. The ends lost 6 bases at V and 7 bases at J; junction bases unmatched: 4. Germline V gene data show CDR1 as LNHDA and CDR2 as SQIVND (reference sequence).

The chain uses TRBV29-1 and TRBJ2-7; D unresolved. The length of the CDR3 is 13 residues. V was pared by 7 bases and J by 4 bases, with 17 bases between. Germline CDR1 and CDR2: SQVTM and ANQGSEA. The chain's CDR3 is CSAREAPSYEQYF. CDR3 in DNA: TGCAGCGCACGTGAGGCGCCTTCTTACGAGCAGTACTTC.

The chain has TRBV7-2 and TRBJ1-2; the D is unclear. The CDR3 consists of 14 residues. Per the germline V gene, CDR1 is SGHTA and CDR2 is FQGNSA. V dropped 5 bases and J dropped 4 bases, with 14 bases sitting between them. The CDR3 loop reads CASSREASGYGYTF. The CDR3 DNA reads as TGTGCCAGCAGCCGGGAGGCGTCGGGCTATGGCTACACCTTC.

CDR3 coding DNA: TGTGCCACCAGCGATGGACAGGGAGTAGGAAACACCATATATTTT. Its translation is CATSDGQGVGNTIYF. The genes are TRBV15 and TRBJ1-3, with 8 bases fitting TRBD1. J lost 4 bases, V lost 5 bases, and 7 bases had no gene match. The CDR3 runs 15 residues. Germline V gene data show CDR1 as LNHNV and CDR2 as YYDKDF (reference sequence).

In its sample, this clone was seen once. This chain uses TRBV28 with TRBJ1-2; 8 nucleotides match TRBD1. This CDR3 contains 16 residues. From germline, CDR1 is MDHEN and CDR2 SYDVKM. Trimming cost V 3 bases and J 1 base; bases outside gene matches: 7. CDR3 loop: CASSFGQGRFNYGYTF. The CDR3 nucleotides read TGTGCCAGCAGTTTCGGACAGGGCCGCTTTAACTATGGCTACACCTTC.

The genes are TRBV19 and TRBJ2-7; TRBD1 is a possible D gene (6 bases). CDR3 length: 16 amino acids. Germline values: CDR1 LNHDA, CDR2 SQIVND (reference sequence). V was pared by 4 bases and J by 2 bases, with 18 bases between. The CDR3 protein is CASSRTPTGLPYEQYF. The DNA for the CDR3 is TGTGCCAGTAGTAGGACCCCCACAGGGCTTCCCTACGAGCAGTACTTC.

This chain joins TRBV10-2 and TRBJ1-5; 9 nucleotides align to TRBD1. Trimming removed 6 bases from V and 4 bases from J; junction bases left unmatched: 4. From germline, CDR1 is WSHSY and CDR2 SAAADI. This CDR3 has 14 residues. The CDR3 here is CASRRGQGNQPQHF. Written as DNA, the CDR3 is TGCGCCAGCAGGAGGGGACAGGGAAATCAGCCCCAGCATTTT.

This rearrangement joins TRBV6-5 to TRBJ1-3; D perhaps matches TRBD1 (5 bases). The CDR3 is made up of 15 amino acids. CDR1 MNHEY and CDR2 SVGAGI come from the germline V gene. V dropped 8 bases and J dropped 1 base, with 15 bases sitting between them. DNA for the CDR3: TGTGCCAGCCGGCAGGGCATACGATCTGGAAACACCATATATTTT. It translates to CASRQGIRSGNTIYF.

The CDR3 region has the DNA TGTGCCAGCAGAGGTGGGACAGGGGGCCATCAGCCCCAGCATTTT. As protein: CASRGGTGGHQPQHF. V gene TRBV2 combines with J gene TRBJ1-5; 12 bases align to TRBD1. The junction had 5 bases not matched to a gene; V was cut back by 6 bases and J by 5 bases. This CDR3 has 15 residues. The V gene's germline CDR1 is SNHLY and CDR2 FYNNEI.

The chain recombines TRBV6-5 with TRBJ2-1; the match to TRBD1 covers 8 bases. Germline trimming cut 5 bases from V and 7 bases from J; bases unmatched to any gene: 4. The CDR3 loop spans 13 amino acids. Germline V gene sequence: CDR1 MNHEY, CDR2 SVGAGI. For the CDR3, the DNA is TGTGCCAGCAGTAGGACAGGGAGGAATGAGCAGTTCTTC. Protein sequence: CASSRTGRNEQFF.

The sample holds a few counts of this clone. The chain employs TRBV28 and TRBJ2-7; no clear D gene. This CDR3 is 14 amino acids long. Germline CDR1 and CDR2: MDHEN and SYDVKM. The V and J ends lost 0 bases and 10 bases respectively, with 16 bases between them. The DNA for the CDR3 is TGTGCCAGCAGTTTATGGAGGTTGTACGCCCCACAGTACTTC. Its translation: CASSLWRLYAPQYF.

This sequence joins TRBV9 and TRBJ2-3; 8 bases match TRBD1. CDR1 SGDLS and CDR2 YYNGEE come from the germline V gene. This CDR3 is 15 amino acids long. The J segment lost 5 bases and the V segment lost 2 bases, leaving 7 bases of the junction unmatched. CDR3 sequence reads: CASSVAQGAGDTQYF. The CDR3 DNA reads TGTGCCAGCAGCGTGGCGCAGGGGGCTGGAGATACGCAGTATTTT.

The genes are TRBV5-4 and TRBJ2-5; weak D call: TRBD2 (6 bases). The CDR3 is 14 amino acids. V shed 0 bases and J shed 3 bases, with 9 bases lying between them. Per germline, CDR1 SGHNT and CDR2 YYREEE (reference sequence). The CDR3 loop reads CASSLEASEETQYF. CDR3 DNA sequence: TGTGCCAGCAGCTTGGAGGCTAGCGAAGAGACCCAGTACTTC.

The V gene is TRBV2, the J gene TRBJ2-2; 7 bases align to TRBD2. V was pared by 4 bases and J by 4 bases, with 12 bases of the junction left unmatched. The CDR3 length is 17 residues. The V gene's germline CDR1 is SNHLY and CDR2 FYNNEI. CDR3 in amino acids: CASSAGLAGERTGELFF. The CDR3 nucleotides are TGTGCCAGCAGTGCCGGTCTGGCGGGAGAACGCACCGGGGAGCTGTTTTTT.

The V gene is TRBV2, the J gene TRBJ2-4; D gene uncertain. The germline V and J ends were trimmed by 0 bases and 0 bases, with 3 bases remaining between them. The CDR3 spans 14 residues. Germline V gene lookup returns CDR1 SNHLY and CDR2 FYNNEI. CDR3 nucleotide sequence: TGTGCCAGCAGTGAAGCCCTAGCCAAAAACATTCAGTACTTC. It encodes CASSEALAKNIQYF.

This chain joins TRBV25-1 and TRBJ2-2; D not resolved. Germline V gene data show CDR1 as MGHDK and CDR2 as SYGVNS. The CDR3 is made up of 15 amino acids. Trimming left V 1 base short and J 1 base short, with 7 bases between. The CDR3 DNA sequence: TGTGCCAGCAGTGAATCTTCGGGGAACACCGGGGAGCTGTTTTTT. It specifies CASSESSGNTGELFF.

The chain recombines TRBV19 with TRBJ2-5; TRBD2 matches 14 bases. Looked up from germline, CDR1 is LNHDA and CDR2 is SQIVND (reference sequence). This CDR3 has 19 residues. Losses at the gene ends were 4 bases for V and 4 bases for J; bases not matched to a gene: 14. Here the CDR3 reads CASSTGLAGVFGLRETQYF. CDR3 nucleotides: TGTGCCAGTAGTACGGGACTAGCGGGAGTTTTCGGTCTTCGAGAGACCCAGTACTTC.

The CDR3 bases are TGTGCCAGTAGTCGAGGGACTAGTTCTCTCTACAATGAGCAGTTCTTC. It specifies CASSRGTSSLYNEQFF. This chain links TRBV19 with TRBJ2-1, with TRBD2 identical over 8 bases. The CDR3 extends over 16 amino acids. Trimming removed 5 bases from V and 3 bases from J; junction bases left unmatched: 9. CDR1 and CDR2 (germline): LNHDA, SQIVND (reference sequence).

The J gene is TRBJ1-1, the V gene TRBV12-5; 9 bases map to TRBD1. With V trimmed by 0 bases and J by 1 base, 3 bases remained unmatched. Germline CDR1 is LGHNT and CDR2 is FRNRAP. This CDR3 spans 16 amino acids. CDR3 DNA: TGTGCTAGTGGTTTGGTAACAGGGGGCAGGAACACTGAAGCTTTCTTT. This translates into CASGLVTGGRNTEAFF.

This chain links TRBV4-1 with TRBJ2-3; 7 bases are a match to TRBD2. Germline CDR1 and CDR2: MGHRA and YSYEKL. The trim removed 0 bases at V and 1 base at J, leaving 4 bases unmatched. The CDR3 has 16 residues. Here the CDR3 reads CASSQELALGTDTQYF. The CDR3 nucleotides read TGCGCCAGCAGCCAAGAACTAGCGCTAGGCACAGATACGCAGTATTTT.